Presented here are 10 T cell receptor beta chains from one specimen sequenced in a study of neoadjuvant nivolumab and ipilimumab in lung cancer. Clones were read by immunoSEQ multiplex PCR, and TCRdb kept only the in-frame ones, dropping some. The sample carries some 7,000 clones, roughly 84% recorded once. Sample: tumor tissue, taken after neoadjuvant nivolumab, alone or with ipilimumab, at or shortly before surgery. The receptors originated from an adult with non-small cell lung cancer.

This clone occurred once. The V gene is TRBV4-2, the J gene TRBJ2-7; no clear D. The germline V and J ends were trimmed by 4 bases and 0 bases, with 13 bases remaining between them. Germline-derived CDR1 and CDR2 are LGHNA and YNFKEQ. This CDR3 is 15 amino acids long. Here the CDR3 reads CASSLRTGSSYEQYF. CDR3 nucleotide sequence: TGTGCCAGCAGCCTACGGACGGGTAGCTCCTACGAGCAGTACTTC.

This rearrangement joins TRBV5-1 to TRBJ1-5, with a possible D match to TRBD1 (6 bases). Per germline, CDR1 SGHRS and CDR2 YFSETQ. Trimming took 4 bases from V and 4 from J, leaving 18 bases between them. The CDR3 has 16 residues. CDR3 nucleotides: TGCGCCAGCAGCATAGACAGGATTTCCGCAAATCAGCCCCAGCATTTT. It specifies CASSIDRISANQPQHF.

J is TRBJ1-2 and V is TRBV29-1; no firm D call. Germline V gives CDR1 SQVTM, CDR2 ANQGSEA. With 4 bases removed from V and 6 bases from J, the gap between germline ends came to 15 bases. The CDR3 runs 13 residues. The CDR3 protein is CSVVAGWGDGYTF. The CDR3 nucleotides are TGCAGCGTTGTGGCTGGGTGGGGAGATGGCTACACCTTC.

The chain has TRBV10-3 and TRBJ2-2; D remains unclear. With 6 bases removed from V and 3 bases from J, the gap between germline ends came to 5 bases. CDR1 and CDR2 from the germline V gene are ENHRY and SYGVKD. There are 12 residues in the CDR3. The CDR3 nucleotides are TGTGCCATCAGGTCAGACACCGGGGAGCTGTTTTTT. Its protein is CAIRSDTGELFF.

The chain is built from TRBV4-2 and TRBJ1-6, with D unresolved. CDR3 size: 16 residues. Looked up from germline, CDR1 is LGHNA and CDR2 is YNFKEQ. Trimming shortened V by 0 bases and J by 9 bases, and 15 bases separated the two germline ends. Written as DNA, the CDR3 is TGTGCCAGCAGCCAAGACCCGACACTCGGATCTTCACCCCTCCACTTT. Its protein is CASSQDPTLGSSPLHF.

This clone was observed a single time. The CDR3 nucleotides read TGCAGCGGAGGGGGGACAGGGGGCGAGACCCAGTACTTC. Translation gives CSGGGTGGETQYF. The chain uses TRBV29-1 and TRBJ2-5; 12 bases align to TRBD1. CDR3 length equals 13 residues. Trimming removed 7 bases from V and 5 bases from J; junction bases left unmatched: 5. CDR1 is SQVTM, CDR2 ANQGSEA, per germline.

This clone turned up a few times. The chain joins TRBV18 to TRBJ2-2; 7 positions agree with TRBD2. Germline V gene lookup returns CDR1 KGHSH and CDR2 LQKENI. Germline trimming cut 0 bases from V and 7 bases from J; bases unmatched to any gene: 8. CDR3 length: 16 amino acids. CDR3 amino acids: CASSPPISGAGGELFF. Written as DNA, the CDR3 is TGTGCCAGCTCACCACCGATCAGCGGGGCAGGCGGGGAGCTGTTTTTT.

This chain connects TRBV5-1 to TRBJ2-4; 12 bases map to TRBD2. Trimming took 4 bases from V and 7 from J; bases not matched to a gene: 9. CDR1 SGHRS and CDR2 YFSETQ come from the germline V gene. The length of the CDR3 is 16 residues. The CDR3 nucleotides read TGCGCCAGCAGCGATGCTAGCGGGGGGGCCGTGAACATTCAGTACTTC. As protein: CASSDASGGAVNIQYF.

The chain is built from TRBV21-1 and TRBJ2-5; no check of the table's D call, TRBD2, against the DNA was made. TRBV21-1 corresponds to a pseudogene. The CDR3 contains 14 residues. The CDR3 DNA is TGTGCCAGCACCCGGGAGGTCGGCCAAGAGACCCAGTACTTC. It translates to CASTREVGQETQYF.

This clone was recorded only once. The chain is built from TRBV5-4 and TRBJ2-7; D is perhaps TRBD2 (6 bases). Trimming stripped 2 bases from V and 5 bases from J, with 14 bases between. Germline assignment: CDR1 SGHNT and CDR2 YYREEE (reference sequence). The CDR3 extends over 14 amino acids. The CDR3 is CASSLELAEDEQYF. In nucleotides, the CDR3 is TGTGCCAGCAGCTTAGAACTAGCAGAGGACGAGCAGTACTTC.